The present T cell receptor beta chain was sequenced within a study of T-cell reconstitution after alpha-beta-depleted transplantation in children. This clonotype was counted a few times. The antigen remains unidentified. Study-wide findings and caveats: Several hundred expanded graft clones reportedly supplied alpha-beta T cells about two months after transplant. At one year after transplant, newly produced T cells mostly accounted for T-cell counts and diversity.

Germline V CDR1 and CDR2: SGHDN, FVKESK. This CDR3 comprises 17 residues. V dropped 0 bases and J dropped 3 bases, with 18 bases sitting between them. The TCRbeta library was prepared with unique molecular identifiers. In TCRdb, the PCR reads were re-called with MiXCR into one record per CDR3 protein. The table records 700,000 to 850,000 distinct CDR3 sequences, about 15% of them present only once. The chain recombines TRBV14 with TRBJ2-7; D is unclear. The sequencing here drew on PBMCs, mostly from graft donor cells, taken 360 days after TCRalphabeta/CD19-depleted stem cell transplant. The receptor was isolated from a male patient between 10 and 17 years old who had a stem cell transplant for acute lymphoblastic leukemia, so the T cells may come from the graft donor. CDR3 region: CASSQERIALSDYEQYF. The CDR3 DNA reads TGTGCCAGCAGCCAAGAGCGAATAGCCCTATCTGACTACGAGCAGTACTTC. Full variable domain (rest looked up from reference TRBV14 and TRBJ2-7): EAGVTQFPSHSVIEKGQTVTLRCDPISGHDNLYWYRRVMGKEIKFLLHFVKESKQDESGMPNNRFLAERTGGTYSTLKVQPAELEDSGVYFCASSQERIALSDYEQYFGPGTRLTVT.